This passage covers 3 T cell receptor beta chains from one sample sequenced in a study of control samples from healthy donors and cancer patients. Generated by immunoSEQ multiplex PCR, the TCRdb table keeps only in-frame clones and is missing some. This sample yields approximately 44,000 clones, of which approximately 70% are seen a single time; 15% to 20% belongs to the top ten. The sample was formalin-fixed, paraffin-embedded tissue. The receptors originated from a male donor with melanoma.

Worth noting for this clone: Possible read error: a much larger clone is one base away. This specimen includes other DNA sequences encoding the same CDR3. The CDR3 sequence is CASNSSYIVYEQYF. In nucleotides, the CDR3 is TGTGCCAGTAATTCAAGCTACATAGTCTACGAGCAGTACTTC. The chain recombines TRBV9 with TRBJ2-7; D gene uncertain. The CDR3 has 14 residues. The V end was cut by 8 bases, the J end by 3 bases, with 18 bases between. The germline CDR1 and CDR2 sequences are SGDLS and YYNGEE.

Written as DNA, the CDR3 is TGTGCCAGCAGCAACACAGGGACGGCCTATGGCTACACCTTC. Translating it yields CASSNTGTAYGYTF. V usage is TRBV3-1 (or the pseudogene TRBV3-2) and J usage is TRBJ1-2; tentatively, D is TRBD1 (6 bases). The CDR3 is 14 residues long. V was pared by 5 bases and J by 4 bases, with 14 bases between. Germline CDR1 is LGHDT and CDR2 is YNNKEL (reference sequence).

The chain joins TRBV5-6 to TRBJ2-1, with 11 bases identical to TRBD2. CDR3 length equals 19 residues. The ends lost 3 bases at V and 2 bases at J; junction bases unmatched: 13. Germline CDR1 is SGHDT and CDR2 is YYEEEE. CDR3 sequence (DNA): TGTGCCAGCAGCTCTATAGGACTAGCGGGCCCTGTGACCTACAATGAGCAGTTCTTC. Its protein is CASSSIGLAGPVTYNEQFF.